This TCR beta chain was documented in a study of cytomegalovirus exposure and HLA in healthy donors. Study conclusions and caveats: As a later analysis revealed, most CMV-associated TCR beta chains appeared HLA-restricted.

Germline CDR1 MGHRA, CDR2 YSYEKL. The CDR3 length is 20 residues. With 1 base removed from V and 5 bases from J, the gap between germline ends came to 29 bases. The PCR contained 60 Vbeta and 13 Jbeta primers. Data came from immunoSEQ multiplex PCR; TCRdb stores just in-frame clones and leaves some out. This table has some 180,000 clones, 81% appearing once. In the case of this clone: The antigen is undetermined.

This sequence was found in a man aged 35 to 55 in good health and CMV-seropositive. This sequence joins TRBV4-1 and TRBJ1-2, with D maybe TRBD1 (6 bases). Sample: PBMCs. CDR3: CASSQVGTRGAGTYSYGYTF. DNA for the CDR3: TGCGCCAGCAGCCAAGTTGGGACACGTGGGGCAGGGACGTATTCTTATGGCTACACCTTC.